A selection of T cell receptor beta chains follows, all from one sample in a study of T cells in Graves' hyperthyroidism and ophthalmopathy. TCRdb redid the calling of the multiplex PCR reads with MiXCR, one entry per CDR3 protein. The sample holds 250,000 to 350,000 distinct CDR3 sequences, approximately 16% seen once. Sample: blood. Every receptor here comes from a man in his thirties or forties with Graves' hyperthyroidism. CDR3s include the opening cysteine and the closing phenylalanine or tryptophan. D genes are given only for firm matches.

V gene: TRBV7-8
D gene: NA
CDR3 protein: CASSLGSTGVYEQYF

V gene: TRBV9
D gene: TRBD1
CDR3 protein: CASSVIPAGTGVHEQYF

V gene: TRBV12-3/TRBV12-4
D gene: NA
CDR3 protein: CASRDSYEQYF

V gene: TRBV2
D gene: NA
CDR3 protein: CASGSLRGHYEQYF

V gene: TRBV11-3
D gene: NA
CDR3 protein: CASSLGVNVANEQFF

V gene: TRBV5-1
D gene: NA
CDR3 protein: CASSLGGQYGYTF

V gene: TRBV12-3/TRBV12-4
D gene: TRBD2
CDR3 protein: CASSVLAGVPETQYF

V gene: TRBV19
D gene: NA
CDR3 protein: CASSISRVGLNYGYTF

V gene: TRBV18
D gene: NA
CDR3 protein: CASSPLQGERTDTQYF

V gene: TRBV2
D gene: NA
CDR3 protein: CASNRRPNTEAFF

V gene: TRBV5-6
D gene: NA
CDR3 protein: CASTLLPWRVQETQYF

V gene: TRBV5-1
D gene: NA
CDR3 protein: CASSLGLAEYQETQYF

V gene: TRBV9
D gene: NA
CDR3 protein: CASSARGNTEAFF

V gene: TRBV24-1
D gene: NA
CDR3 protein: CATSDGPQPQHF

V gene: TRBV29-1
D gene: NA
CDR3 protein: CSGVHWRDGYTF

V gene: TRBV6-2/TRBV6-3
D gene: TRBD2
CDR3 protein: CASTQRGPYEQYF

V gene: TRBV24-1
D gene: NA
CDR3 protein: CASLSAKNIQYF

V gene: TRBV19
D gene: TRBD1
CDR3 protein: CASRAGTAMGDSPLHF

V gene: TRBV5-1
D gene: NA
CDR3 protein: CASSWYTDTQYF

V gene: TRBV11-2
D gene: TRBD1
CDR3 protein: CASSLSTGGSGNTIYF

V gene: TRBV18
D gene: NA
CDR3 protein: CASSAVFGHSTDTQYF

V gene: TRBV2
D gene: NA
CDR3 protein: CASGIESGANVLTF

V gene: TRBV7-3
D gene: NA
CDR3 protein: CASSRGDLGEQYF

V gene: TRBV30
D gene: NA
CDR3 protein: CAWRGVVTSDGYTF

V gene: TRBV9
D gene: NA
CDR3 protein: CASSVGTNNEQFF

V gene: TRBV29-1
D gene: TRBD1
CDR3 protein: CSRDGTGAWDEQFF

V gene: TRBV2
D gene: NA
CDR3 protein: CASSAWGGATVEQFF

V gene: TRBV18
D gene: TRBD2
CDR3 protein: CASSPLAGTEQFF

V gene: TRBV29-1
D gene: NA
CDR3 protein: CSVGKGWTGELFF

V gene: TRBV30
D gene: TRBD1
CDR3 protein: CAWRSGTAYEQYF

V gene: TRBV3-1
D gene: TRBD2
CDR3 protein: CASSQDTASGYEQYF

V gene: TRBV11-2
D gene: TRBD1
CDR3 protein: CASSFGQAGKYNQPQHF

V gene: TRBV5-1
D gene: NA
CDR3 protein: CASSLVGQWNTEAFF

V gene: TRBV28
D gene: NA
CDR3 protein: CASSHFPRTASPDSQYF

V gene: TRBV5-1
D gene: TRBD2
CDR3 protein: CATNPTSGSPRGDEQFF

V gene: TRBV5-1
D gene: NA
CDR3 protein: CASSSRATNEKLFF

V gene: TRBV12-3/TRBV12-4
D gene: TRBD1
CDR3 protein: CASSLTGAGANVLTF

V gene: TRBV2
D gene: TRBD1
CDR3 protein: CASRDRGYQPQHF

V gene: TRBV12-3/TRBV12-4
D gene: NA
CDR3 protein: CASSPSGQPYEQYF

V gene: TRBV6-6
D gene: NA
CDR3 protein: CASSSTRSTEAFF

V gene: TRBV27
D gene: NA
CDR3 protein: CASSRQWNYGYTF

V gene: TRBV7-3
D gene: TRBD2
CDR3 protein: CASSLGILAAGGANEQFF

V gene: TRBV6-4
D gene: NA
CDR3 protein: CASSDFAGNYGYTF

V gene: TRBV10-1
D gene: NA
CDR3 protein: CASSDGPYGYTF

V gene: TRBV28
D gene: NA
CDR3 protein: CASSLRGPGETQYF

V gene: TRBV11-3
D gene: NA
CDR3 protein: CASSLDPARMYEQYF

V gene: TRBV20-1
D gene: TRBD2
CDR3 protein: CSASIGTSGGETQYF